This T cell receptor (beta chain) was documented in a study of OX40 agonist ivuxolimab in advanced cancers. Study-wide context: Ivuxolimab was an agonistic, fully human IgG2 monoclonal antibody directed against OX40 (CD134), a costimulatory receptor. Intravenous ivuxolimab was administered to patients every 2 weeks at six dose levels: 0.01, 0.1, 0.3, 1.5, 3 and 10 mg/kg. Of the approximately 50 patients in dose escalation, 19 had hepatocellular carcinoma, about 15 had melanoma, 9 had renal cell carcinoma and 9 had head and neck cancer. In the dose-escalation cohort, 82.7% of patients were male, and the mean age was roughly 60 years, with a range of about 20 to 79. Patients were allowed to have had prior anti-PD-1, anti-PD-L1 or anti-CTLA-4 therapy, and 40% of the dose-escalation patients had been treated with checkpoint inhibitors. Three dose-escalation patients achieved partial responses, one with hepatocellular carcinoma and two with cutaneous melanoma. Peripheral TCRbeta sequencing was intended to test whether TCR sequence diversity was altered and clonal T-cell expansion was caused by ivuxolimab. The paper covers the monotherapy dose-escalation part of the phase I ivuxolimab trial, which included N ≈ 50 patients. Study-wide conclusions, independent of this receptor: Partial responders in the 0.1-3.0 mg/kg groups had among the lowest normalized peripheral clonal expansion, especially among CD8+ T cells. The antigen specificity of the clonally expanded peripheral T cells was not determined. Low levels of normalized T-cell clonal expansion were also shown by some nonresponding patients. At doses from 0.1 to 3.0 mg/kg, clonal expansion was seen in both CD4+ and CD8+ blood T cells between baseline and week 6. After ivuxolimab, expanded clones were on average more numerous among CD8+ T cells than among CD4+ T cells.

The junction shows trimming of 6 bases on V and 6 bases on J, and the gene matches do not reach 8 bases of it. Via the germline V gene (reference sequence), CDR1 is MNHEY and CDR2 SMNVEV. The CDR3 sequence holds 13 residues, the cysteine and phenylalanine included. Only the CDR3 DNA stays, 39 bases, in frame from base 1. With respect to this clone: Its antigen is currently not known. No much larger clone exists at a distance of one base, and base qualities are not known.

The trial excluded patients who had a history of autoimmune disease or who were on systemic immunosuppression. Peripheral blood for TCR sequencing was collected from all dose cohorts at baseline, on cycle 4 day 1, and on cycle 7 day 1. The samples were drawn from a first-in-human, open-label, multicenter phase I dose-escalation trial of ivuxolimab. The trial enrolled adults with locally advanced or metastatic head and neck squamous cell, hepatocellular, melanoma or renal cell carcinoma. Before TCR sequencing, CD4+ T cells and CD8+ T cells were sorted from peripheral blood as separate populations. To sequence the TCRbeta CDR3 region, genomic DNA was isolated from the sorted cells. The immunoSEQ Assay was used for sequencing of TCRbeta CDR3 regions. The source is immuneACCESS, and TCRdb retained only in-frame sequences with V and J called. Part of the clones is not carried over; for the studies checked, unresolved V genes explain less than half of this, and the remainder is unexplained. This sample gives 84,000 or so clones in total; 94% of them show up just once. The top ten clones comprise approximately 10% of the sample.

The TCR originated in an adult with an advanced solid tumor such as melanoma, head and neck, liver or kidney cancer. Rearrangement joined TRBV27 to TRBJ2-7, with 7 bases in between that match TRBD1. Sequencing was performed on CD4+ or CD8+ T cells sorted from blood, taken in a trial of the OX40 agonist ivuxolimab. The sequenced DNA is TGTGCCAGCAGCCCCGGAGAGGGGGCCGAGCAGTACTTC. The resulting protein is CASSPGEGAEQYF.